Sequencing of this T cell receptor beta chain was carried out in a study of post-analysis software for immune sequencing data. Study observations and caveats: Among multiple sclerosis patients, normalized Chao1 diversity was significantly below that of controls.

To note about this clonotype: The antigen is not known.

Sequencing libraries made from TCR beta cDNA carried unique molecular identifiers. The yield from approximately 1 to 10 million T cells was roughly 0.5 million cDNA molecules in total. Using its own MiXCR run on the PCR reads, TCRdb lists one record per CDR3 protein. The sample has fewer than 600,000 distinct CDR3 sequences; less than 45% are singletons. The sequenced sample consisted of blood. The clonotype was recovered from a girl between 10 and 17 years old with multiple sclerosis.

CDR3 region: CSASARPGETQYF. The CDR3 DNA follows: TGCAGTGCTAGTGCACGCCCCGGGGAGACCCAGTACTTC. The chain links TRBV20-1 to TRBJ2-7; D is unresolved. Gene TRBJ2-5 matches the end of the DNA better, so the J call may be wrong. The germline V gene encodes CDR1 DFQATT and CDR2 SNEGSKA (reference sequence). The CDR3 is 13 amino acids.